The 21 T cell receptor beta chains listed next were all sequenced from one sample in a study of identical twins. MiXCR, applied by TCRdb to the 5' RACE reads, yields one record per CDR3 protein. This table holds about 240,000 distinct CDR3 sequences, 10% to 15% found once. This same sample was also part of a study on yellow fever vaccine responses in identical twins.

Sample: memory (CD45RO+) T cells sorted from blood. These receptors all stem from a woman aged 18 to 35 in good health.

CDR3 sequence: CASTDRANQPQHF. The CDR3 bases are TGTGCCAGCACCGACAGGGCTAATCAGCCCCAGCATTTT. The rearrangement joins TRBV6-1 to TRBJ1-5, with 7 bases identical to TRBD1. Trimming removed 7 bases from V and 4 bases from J; junction bases left unmatched: 4. CDR3 length: 13 residues. Germline V gene lookup returns CDR1 MNHNS and CDR2 SASEGT.

This clonotype was recorded at least ten times. The chain carries TRBV28 and TRBJ1-2; D remains unclear. This CDR3 region has 13 residues. Germline V lookup: CDR1 MDHEN, CDR2 SYDVKM. Trimming removed 3 bases from V and 1 base from J, with 6 bases in between. The CDR3 loop is CASSFGINYGYTF. The DNA for the CDR3 is TGTGCCAGCAGTTTTGGGATTAACTATGGCTACACCTTC.

This clonotype was counted many times. CDR3 coding DNA: TGCGCCAGCAGCTATATATTAGGGGGAGATGAGCAGTTCTTC. Protein: CASSYILGGDEQFF. The gene calls are TRBV5-1 and TRBJ2-1, with D possibly matching TRBD1 (6 bases). V gave up 3 bases and J gave up 8 bases, with 15 bases separating them. This CDR3 spans 14 amino acids. Germline V gene lookup returns CDR1 SGHRS and CDR2 YFSETQ.

V and J are TRBV14 and TRBJ2-3; 12 bases match TRBD2. The V and J ends lost 6 bases and 4 bases, in that order; junction bases with no gene match: 8. The length of the CDR3 is 16 residues. Germline CDR1 and CDR2: SGHDN and FVKESK. CDR3 in amino acids: CASSFRLAGAADTQYF. The CDR3 DNA follows: TGTGCCAGCAGTTTCCGACTAGCGGGGGCCGCAGATACGCAGTATTTT.

This clonotype has just a few counts. The V and J genes are TRBV6-2 or TRBV6-3 and TRBJ1-1; no clear D. Germline-derived CDR1 and CDR2 are MNHEY and SVGEGT. Trimming left V 0 bases short and J 6 bases short, with 8 bases between. The CDR3 length is 13 residues. CDR3 protein: CASSYSRSSEAFF. The CDR3 nucleotides read TGTGCCAGCAGTTACTCGCGGAGTTCTGAAGCTTTCTTT.

This clonotype turned up a few times. The genes are TRBV6-4 and TRBJ2-3, with 10 bases matching TRBD2. Germline V gene data show CDR1 as MRHNA and CDR2 as SNTAGT. V trimming: 0 bases; J trimming: 4 bases; junction bases outside the gene matches: 1. The CDR3 length is 15 residues. The CDR3 coding sequence is TGTGCCAGCAGTGACTCAGCGGGAGGGCCAGATACGCAGTATTTT. As protein: CASSDSAGGPDTQYF.

This clonotype was counted at least ten times. This chain joins TRBV12-3 or TRBV12-4 and TRBJ2-3; the match to TRBD2 covers 12 bases. J was trimmed by 3 bases and V by 3 bases; bases with no gene match: 10. There are 18 residues in the CDR3. This chain's CDR3 is CASSFRTSGNGATDTQYF. The CDR3 nucleotides are TGTGCCAGCAGTTTTAGGACTAGCGGGAACGGAGCGACAGATACGCAGTATTTT.

The J gene is TRBJ1-1, the V gene TRBV3-1, with 11 bases lining up with TRBD1. The CDR3 contains 14 residues. Germline V gene data show CDR1 as LGHDT and CDR2 as YNNKEL (reference sequence). Unmatched junction bases numbered 0, after V lost 0 bases and J lost 6 bases. CDR3 protein: CASSQEDRGPEAFF. The CDR3 DNA sequence: TGTGCCAGCAGCCAAGAGGACAGGGGGCCTGAAGCTTTCTTT.

V usage is TRBV20-1 and J usage is TRBJ2-7; possible D gene TRBD2, 6 bases. CDR1 is DFQATT, CDR2 SNEGSKA, per germline (reference sequence). The CDR3 totals 19 residues. Deletions cut 3 bases from V and 2 bases from J, with 29 bases between. The CDR3 coding sequence is TGCAGTGCTAGTAGGTCGGCCGGTGGGGCTAGCGCCCGCCCCTACGAGCAGTACTTC. Residues: CSASRSAGGASARPYEQYF.

This clonotype was observed a handful of times. The V call is TRBV20-1, the J call TRBJ2-7, with 7 bases matching TRBD2. Germline V lookup: CDR1 DFQATT, CDR2 SNEGSKA (reference sequence). This CDR3 contains 16 residues. V lost 1 base, J lost 4 bases, and 13 bases stayed unmatched. Here the CDR3 DNA reads TGCAGTGCTAGAGGGGGTGAGACTAGCTTCACATACGAGCAGTACTTC. Residues: CSARGGETSFTYEQYF.

This clonotype was seen a handful of times. The chain employs TRBV20-1 and TRBJ2-3; D unresolved. Germline lookup yields CDR1 DFQATT and CDR2 SNEGSKA (reference sequence). Trimming took 8 bases from V and 2 from J, leaving 14 bases between them. CDR3 length: 13 amino acids. As DNA, the CDR3 is TGCAGTTCCCACATGACAATCACAGATACGCAGTATTTT. Its translation is CSSHMTITDTQYF.

In this sample, this clonotype turned up a few times. The rearrangement uses TRBV4-2 and TRBJ2-2, with TRBD2 matching over 11 bases. CDR3 size: 17 residues. Trimming took 0 bases from V and 7 from J; bases not matched to a gene: 7. The V gene's germline CDR1 is LGHNA and CDR2 YNFKEQ. CDR3 in DNA: TGTGCCAGCAGCCAAGATGTAGCGGGAGGGCCGGGCGGGGAGCTGTTTTTT. Protein sequence: CASSQDVAGGPGGELFF.

This chain links TRBV6-1 with TRBJ1-2; 8 bases line up with TRBD1. CDR3 size: 14 residues. V trimming: 5 bases; J trimming: 8 bases; junction bases outside the gene matches: 10. The germline V gene encodes CDR1 MNHNS and CDR2 SASEGT. The CDR3 loop reads CASSRSTGAEGYTF. The DNA of the CDR3 is TGTGCCAGCAGTCGATCGACAGGGGCGGAGGGCTACACCTTC.

The chain has TRBV7-8 and TRBJ2-6; D unresolved. The CDR3 is made up of 16 amino acids. Germline assignment: CDR1 SGHVS and CDR2 FQNEAQ. The germline V and J ends were trimmed by 3 bases and 0 bases, with 9 bases remaining between them. The CDR3 bases are TGTGCCAGCAGCTTTGACGGATACTCTGGGGCCAACGTCCTGACTTTC. Protein: CASSFDGYSGANVLTF.

This clonotype occurred a few times. The V call is TRBV5-4, the J call TRBJ2-3; 14 bases fit TRBD2. The V gene's germline CDR1 is SGHNT and CDR2 YYREEE (reference sequence). V was pared by 3 bases and J by 7 bases, with 7 bases of the junction left unmatched. CDR3 length equals 16 residues. The CDR3 region is CASSSPTSGGANTQYF. The CDR3 DNA reads as TGTGCCAGCAGCTCCCCGACTAGCGGGGGGGCGAATACGCAGTATTTT.

This clonotype was counted a few times. The chain uses TRBV5-6 and TRBJ1-1; the D is unclear. The CDR3 loop spans 13 amino acids. Looked up from germline, CDR1 is SGHDT and CDR2 is YYEEEE. V lost 2 bases, J lost 13 bases, and 18 bases lay in between. The CDR3 spells CASSFASMIRGFF. The CDR3 region has the DNA TGTGCCAGCAGCTTTGCGAGTATGATCCGAGGTTTCTTT.

This clonotype was seen a handful of times. J is TRBJ2-7 and V is TRBV18, with 9 bases lining up with TRBD1. Germline V lookup: CDR1 KGHSH, CDR2 LQKENI. This CDR3 is 15 amino acids long. The trim removed 1 base at V and 6 bases at J, leaving 7 bases unmatched. CDR3 bases: TGTGCCAGCTCACCACTTCCAGGACAGGGGTCCGAGCAGTACTTC. This gives the protein CASSPLPGQGSEQYF.

This chain links TRBV14 with TRBJ2-7; D is perhaps TRBD1 (6 bases). CDR3 length: 14 residues. The germline gives CDR1 SGHDN, CDR2 FVKESK. V was shortened by 6 bases and J by 0 bases, with 12 bases between the two germline ends. CDR3 region: CASSLDRISYEQYF. The CDR3, as DNA: TGTGCCAGCAGTCTAGACAGGATCTCCTACGAGCAGTACTTC.

This clonotype has a count of ten or more. The chain is built from TRBV12-3 or TRBV12-4 and TRBJ1-5, with D perhaps TRBD1 (6 bases). The CDR3 is 16 residues long. V lost 6 bases and J 7 bases, leaving 22 bases between the germline ends. CDR3 DNA: TGTGCCAGCAGATTAACCTCGACGGGGGCCCACCAGCCCCAGCATTTT. It translates to CASRLTSTGAHQPQHF.

The V call is TRBV6-1, the J call TRBJ2-1; no reliable D call. Germline loops: CDR1 MNHNS, CDR2 SASEGT. The CDR3 contains 15 residues. Trimming left V 1 base short and J 9 bases short, with 16 bases between. CDR3 coding DNA: TGTGCCAGCAGTGAAGATGAAGGGCCGGCTAGTGAGCAGTTCTTC. Its translation is CASSEDEGPASEQFF.

The table lists this clonotype with many counts. CDR3 sequence reads: CASSRDIRESETQYF. CDR3 bases: TGCGCCAGCAGCCGAGATATACGGGAGAGTGAGACCCAGTACTTC. The chain uses TRBV4-3 and TRBJ2-5; TRBD2 might be the D (6 bases). Between the trimmed V and J ends, which lost 4 bases and 5 bases, there was a span of 17 bases. The germline V gene has CDR1 LGHNA and CDR2 YSLEER. This CDR3 is 15 amino acids long.